This T cell receptor (beta chain) was identified in a study of blood T cell repertoires in COVID-19. About the research overall: T cells, B-cell-depleted T cells, or PBMCs provided the cDNA or gDNA that served as material.

J was trimmed by 1 base and V by 5 bases; bases with no gene match: 5. The CDR3 is 15 residues long. Germline V gene data show CDR1 as SNHLY and CDR2 as FYNNEI. In the original workflow: Quantification of nucleated cells was approximated via reference gene primer amplification. Generated by immunoSEQ multiplex PCR, the TCRdb table keeps only in-frame clones and is missing some. Clone size and V and J calls were adopted from that table, with D and trimming inferred from the DNA. The table lists about 220,000 clones, about 90% of them singletons, with about 1.9% in the top ten. This TCR came from a man in his forties or fifties with active or convalescent COVID-19. Material for sequencing was peripheral blood. The chain carries TRBV2 and TRBJ2-3; 8 nucleotides align to TRBD1. In DNA form, the CDR3 reads TGTGCCAGCAGTCGACAGGGGATTGGCACAGATACGCAGTATTTT. Its translation: CASSRQGIGTDTQYF. The whole variable domain, remainder taken from reference TRBV2 and TRBJ2-3, is EPEVTQTPSHQVTQMGQEVILRCVPISNHLYFYWYRQILGQKVEFLVSFYNNEISEKSEIFDDQFSVERPDGSNFTLKIRSTKLEDSAMYFCASSRQGIGTDTQYFGPGTRLTVL.